The T cell receptor beta chain under discussion was sequenced for a study of blood T cell repertoires in COVID-19. Study at large: The study drew acute and convalescent COVID-19 samples from the United States, Italy and Spain.

The germline V gene has CDR1 SGHVS and CDR2 FNYEAQ. V shed 7 bases, J shed 5 bases, and the junction held 8 bases outside the gene matches. The CDR3 extends over 16 amino acids. Original analysis: For nucleated cells, counts were estimated from reference gene primer amplification. The repertoire was sequenced with immunoSEQ multiplex PCR; TCRdb's copy has only in-frame clones and lacks some. From that table come the V and J calls and clone size; the DNA was used to work out D and trimming. In the table there are about 250,000 clones, about nine tenths of which are singletons. Seattle enrolled patients during active infection and tracked them longitudinally.

The chain couples TRBV7-6 to TRBJ2-3, with 14 bases matching TRBD2. The source material was peripheral blood. The receptor was derived from a man aged 25 to 40 with COVID-19, enrolled during active disease. The CDR3 DNA reads TGTGCCAGCACCAAGACTAGCGGGGGGGCGGGAGATACGCAGTATTTT. Translated: CASTKTSGGAGDTQYF.